This entry concerns a single T cell receptor (beta chain). The antigen is unknown. The sample originates from a study of T cell responses to AZD1222 COVID-19 vaccine. Germline CDR1 and CDR2: MGHRA and YSYEKL. The V and J ends lost 0 bases and 6 bases, in that order; junction bases with no gene match: 5. This CDR3 has 16 amino acids. Overall study results and limits: Possibly, clonal diversity was underestimated; donors were largely white British and included more females. The study found Spike-specific TCR breadth and depth rose after two AZD1222 doses.

Clones were sequenced by immunoSEQ multiplex PCR, and TCRdb holds only the in-frame ones, with some missing. The top ten hold around 21% of the sample, which has approximately 76,000 clones, about 91% seen once. The sequence came from an adult in good health. This sample comprised peripheral blood, obtained on day 0 of AZD1222 vaccination. The V gene is TRBV4-1, the J gene TRBJ1-6, with 7 nucleotides matching TRBD1. The DNA of the CDR3 is TGCGCCAGCAGCCAAGATGGCACAGGGGCTAATTCACCCCTCCACTTT. Its translation is CASSQDGTGANSPLHF.